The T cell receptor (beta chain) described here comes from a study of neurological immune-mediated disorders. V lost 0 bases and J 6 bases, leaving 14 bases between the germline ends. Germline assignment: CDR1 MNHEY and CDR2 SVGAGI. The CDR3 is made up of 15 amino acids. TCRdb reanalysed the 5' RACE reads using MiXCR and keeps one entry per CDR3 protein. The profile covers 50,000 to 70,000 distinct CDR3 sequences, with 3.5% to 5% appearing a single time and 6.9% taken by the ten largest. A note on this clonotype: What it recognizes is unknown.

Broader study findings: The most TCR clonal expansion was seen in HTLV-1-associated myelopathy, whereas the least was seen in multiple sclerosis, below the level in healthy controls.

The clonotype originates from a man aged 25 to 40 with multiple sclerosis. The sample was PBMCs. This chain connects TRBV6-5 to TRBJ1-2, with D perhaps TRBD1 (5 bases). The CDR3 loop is CASSYSSAGRDGYTF. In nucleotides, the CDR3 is TGTGCCAGCAGTTACTCATCGGCAGGGCGGGATGGCTACACCTTC.